The 31 T cell receptor beta chains presented below share a single source sample, sequenced in a study of chemoradiotherapy in HPV16-positive cancers. The data were produced by immunoSEQ multiplex PCR, yet TCRdb's version contains in-frame clones alone and is incomplete. This repertoire shows 20,000 or so clones, approximately 86% found once; its top ten account for 4.6%. The material was blood, obtained from a patient who underwent chemoradiotherapy. The receptors here all came from a human donor with HPV-associated anogenital cancer.

The gene calls are TRBV18 and TRBJ2-5; D gene ambiguous. With 0 bases removed from V and 7 bases from J, the gap between germline ends came to 12 bases. This CDR3 has 14 residues. Germline V gene data show CDR1 as KGHSH and CDR2 as LQKENI. The CDR3 DNA reads as TGTGCCAGCTCACCACCTGTAGTATTGGGGACCCAGTACTTC. Protein product: CASSPPVVLGTQYF.

The chain couples TRBV30 to TRBJ2-5; D call uncertain. V was shortened by 4 bases and J by 2 bases, with 11 bases between the two germline ends. This CDR3 has 13 amino acids. CDR1 GTSNPN and CDR2 SVGIG come from the germline V gene (reference sequence). CDR3 loop: CAWKPDMQETQYF. The CDR3 DNA reads TGTGCCTGGAAGCCGGATATGCAAGAGACCCAGTACTTC.

This clone is large by share. The J gene is TRBJ1-5, the V gene TRBV19, with D possibly matching TRBD1 (5 bases). Trimming pared 3 bases from V and 4 bases from J, leaving 13 bases between. CDR1 and CDR2 (germline): LNHDA, SQIVND (reference sequence). This CDR3 comprises 15 residues. CDR3 sequence (DNA): TGTGCCAGTAGTATGTTGCCAGGGCGGAATCAGCCCCAGCATTTT. As protein: CASSMLPGRNQPQHF.

The chain couples TRBV7-2 to TRBJ2-1; D could derive from TRBD1 or TRBD2 (6 bases each). With 0 bases removed from V and 4 bases from J, the gap between germline ends came to 10 bases. Germline loops: CDR1 SGHTA, CDR2 FQGNSA. The CDR3 spans 15 residues. Here the CDR3 reads CASSLAGGTYNEQFF. The CDR3 DNA is TGTGCCAGCAGCTTAGCGGGGGGCACATACAATGAGCAGTTCTTC.

This clone was seen only once. This chain links TRBV27 with TRBJ1-5; tentatively, D is TRBD1 (5 bases). With 3 bases removed from V and 4 bases from J, the gap between germline ends came to 13 bases. Germline V gene lookup returns CDR1 MNHEY and CDR2 SMNVEV (reference sequence). The CDR3 has 15 amino acids. CDR3 loop: CASSFQGARNQPQHF. DNA of the CDR3: TGTGCCAGCAGTTTCCAAGGGGCTAGGAATCAGCCCCAGCATTTT.

The chain uses TRBV7-2 and TRBJ1-3; a possible D gene is TRBD1 (6 bases). The CDR3 extends over 17 amino acids. Germline CDR1 is SGHTA and CDR2 is FQGNSA. V lost 5 bases, J lost 4 bases, and 21 bases lay in between. This CDR3 reads CASSLVGGGSSGNTIYF. CDR3 nucleotide sequence: TGTGCCAGCAGCCTAGTGGGCGGGGGCAGTTCAGGAAACACCATATATTTT.

The chain links TRBV6-6 to TRBJ1-1; tentative D call: TRBD1 (6 bases). Trimming removed 6 bases from V and 5 bases from J, with 16 bases in between. Germline CDR1 is MNHNY and CDR2 is SVGAGI (reference sequence). The CDR3 spans 14 residues. The CDR3 bases are TGTGCCAGCAGGTTCGATGACACAGGGACTGAAGCTTTCTTT. Translated, it gives CASRFDDTGTEAFF.

The chain links TRBV6-1 to TRBJ1-1; D is undetermined. This CDR3 region has 14 residues. Germline CDR1 is MNHNS and CDR2 is SASEGT. The ends were cut back, 2 bases at V and 5 bases at J, with 12 bases in the middle. The CDR3 region is CASSERWSGTEAFF. The CDR3 DNA sequence: TGTGCCAGCAGTGAAAGATGGAGCGGGACTGAAGCTTTCTTT.

The gene calls are TRBV11-2 and TRBJ1-6; 7 bases agree with TRBD1. CDR3 length equals 15 residues. Germline V gene data show CDR1 as SGHAT and CDR2 as FQNNGV. V shed 1 base and J 7 bases; nucleotides not matched to a gene: 4. The CDR3 DNA is TGTGCCAGCAGCTTAGGTGGCAGGGGGAATTCACCCCTCCACTTT. As protein: CASSLGGRGNSPLHF.

This clone was recorded only once. The CDR3 DNA follows: TGTGCCTGGAGTGTCTCCTCTGGAAACACCATATATTTT. This gives the protein CAWSVSSGNTIYF. The chain recombines TRBV30 with TRBJ1-3; D gene ambiguous. Germline V gene sequence: CDR1 GTSNPN, CDR2 SVGIG (reference sequence). This CDR3 is built from 13 residues. V was pared by 0 bases and J by 0 bases, with 3 bases between. Drawing the rest from reference TRBV30 and TRBJ1-3, the complete variable domain is SQTIHQWPATLVQPVGSPLSLECTVEGTSNPNLYWYRQAAGRGLQLLFYSVGIGQISSEVPQNLSASRPQDRQFILSSKKLLLSDSGFYLCAWSVSSGNTIYFGEGSWLTVV.

This chain uses TRBV10-1 with TRBJ1-1, with D perhaps matching TRBD1 (6 bases). V shed 4 bases and J shed 11 bases, with 14 bases lying between them. The CDR3 sequence is 12 residues long. Per germline, CDR1 WNHNN and CDR2 SYGVQD (reference sequence). The DNA for the CDR3 is TGCGCCAGCAGTGTCGGAGGGGGGAGCGCTTTCTTT. This gives the protein CASSVGGGSAFF.

The V and J genes are TRBV5-6 and TRBJ2-4; 15 positions match TRBD2. Germline lookup yields CDR1 SGHDT and CDR2 YYEEEE. The CDR3 is 19 amino acids. Trimming took 4 bases from V and 0 from J; bases not matched to a gene: 8. The CDR3 DNA reads as TGTGCCAGCAGCCCCGGGACTAGCGGGAGGACCTTAGCCAAAAACATTCAGTACTTC. It yields the protein CASSPGTSGRTLAKNIQYF.

This clone appeared once. The chain combines TRBV5-4 with TRBJ2-2; 12 nucleotides agree with TRBD2. The CDR3 covers 15 residues. Unmatched junction bases numbered 1, after V lost 0 bases and J lost 7 bases. The germline gives CDR1 SGHNT, CDR2 YYREEE (reference sequence). This chain's CDR3 is CASSLELAGGGELFF. The CDR3 DNA sequence: TGTGCCAGCAGCTTGGAACTAGCGGGGGGCGGGGAGCTGTTTTTT.

The CDR3 here is CASSPMVVGEETQYF. The CDR3 coding sequence is TGTGCCAGCAGCCCTATGGTGGTCGGGGAAGAGACCCAGTACTTC. The chain is built from TRBV5-5 and TRBJ2-5, with a possible D match to TRBD2 (5 bases). The germline CDR1 and CDR2 sequences are SGHKS and YYEKEE (reference sequence). The CDR3 extends over 15 amino acids. Trimming removed 4 bases at V and 3 bases at J, with 16 bases between.

J is TRBJ1-3 and V is TRBV6-5; possibly TRBD1 for D (5 bases). The CDR3 covers 16 residues. Germline V gives CDR1 MNHEY, CDR2 SVGAGI. V was pared by 2 bases and J by 4 bases, with 15 bases between. The CDR3 DNA reads TGTGCCAGCAGTTACGCAGGGATGTCGATCGGAAACACCATATATTTT. Protein product: CASSYAGMSIGNTIYF.

The chain uses TRBV6-5 and TRBJ1-1, with 8 positions matching TRBD1. CDR3 length: 15 residues. From germline, CDR1 is MNHEY and CDR2 SVGAGI. With V trimmed by 6 bases and J by 0 bases, 6 bases remained unmatched. Here the CDR3 reads CASSRPGQVNTEAFF. The CDR3 DNA reads as TGTGCCAGCAGCCGCCCGGGACAGGTGAACACTGAAGCTTTCTTT.

CDR3 region: CASSLGRTGDEKLFF. The CDR3 region has the DNA TGCGCCAGCAGCTTGGGGAGGACAGGGGATGAAAAACTGTTTTTT. The V gene is TRBV5-1, the J gene TRBJ1-4, with 9 bases lining up with TRBD1. The CDR3 totals 15 residues. From germline, CDR1 is SGHRS and CDR2 YFSETQ. V lost 0 bases and J lost 6; bases outside the gene matches: 3.

The CDR3 sequence: CASSTPGQGRNEQFF. CDR3 coding DNA: TGTGCCAGTAGTACGCCGGGACAGGGTCGCAATGAGCAGTTCTTC. J is TRBJ2-1 and V is TRBV19, with 9 positions matching TRBD1. The junction had 7 bases not matched to a gene; V was cut back by 4 bases and J by 6 bases. Germline CDR1 reads LNHDA; CDR2 reads SQIVND (reference sequence). The CDR3 length is 15 residues.

This chain links TRBV28 with TRBJ1-6, with D tentatively TRBD1 (5 bases). This CDR3 has 14 amino acids. In germline, CDR1 is MDHEN, CDR2 SYDVKM. Between the trimmed V and J ends, which lost 5 bases and 10 bases, there was a span of 15 bases. For the CDR3, the DNA is TGTGCCAGCAGTCCGCCTGCTAGGGGATCACCCCTCCACTTT. Its protein product is CASSPPARGSPLHF.

The V and J genes are TRBV2 and TRBJ1-6; no firm D call. V lost 4 bases, J lost 0 bases, and 7 bases lay in between. Germline values: CDR1 SNHLY, CDR2 FYNNEI. The CDR3 sequence is 15 residues long. The CDR3 here is CASSVGSSYNSPLHF. The DNA for the CDR3 is TGTGCCAGCAGTGTCGGGAGCTCCTATAATTCACCCCTCCACTTT.

The genes are TRBV6-5 and TRBJ2-7; 7 bases fit TRBD1. Trimming cost V 6 bases and J 3 bases; bases outside gene matches: 11. The CDR3 sequence is 15 residues long. CDR1 and CDR2 (germline): MNHEY, SVGAGI. For the CDR3, the DNA is TGTGCCAGCAGCCTAATAGGGACAGAACTCTACGAGCAGTACTTC. Protein: CASSLIGTELYEQYF.

This chain connects TRBV9 to TRBJ2-7; TRBD1 might be the D (5 bases). The CDR3 has 14 amino acids. Germline V gene lookup returns CDR1 SGDLS and CDR2 YYNGEE. The V gene lost 0 bases and the J gene lost 4 bases, with 11 bases spanning the gap. The CDR3 DNA sequence: TGTGCCAGCAGCGTAGGTAGGGGATCGTACGAGCAGTACTTC. The encoded protein is CASSVGRGSYEQYF. Based on the CDR3 plus reference TRBV9 and TRBJ2-7, the full variable domain is DSGVTQTPKHLITATGQRVTLRCSPRSGDLSVYWYQQSLDQGLQFLIQYYNGEERAKGNILERFSAQQFPDLHSELNLSSLELGDSALYFCASSVGRGSYEQYFGPGTRLTVT.

The chain has TRBV5-5 and TRBJ1-2, with 8 bases identical to TRBD1. Germline CDR1 SGHKS, CDR2 YYEKEE (reference sequence). Trimming cost V 4 bases and J 8 bases; bases outside gene matches: 10. The CDR3 contains 14 residues. CDR3 region: CASSQEDRVKGYTF. The CDR3, as DNA: TGTGCCAGCAGCCAAGAGGACAGGGTGAAAGGCTACACCTTC.

The gene calls are TRBV7-9 and TRBJ1-1; unclear D gene. The CDR3 is made up of 13 amino acids. V shed 5 bases and J shed 5 bases, with 12 bases lying between them. Germline-derived CDR1 and CDR2 are SEHNR and FQNEAQ (reference sequence). Written as DNA, the CDR3 is TGTGCCAGCAGCAAGAACGGGTTTACTGAAGCTTTCTTT. Encoded protein: CASSKNGFTEAFF.

The chain couples TRBV28 to TRBJ2-5; TRBD2 aligns across 11 bases. J lost 4 bases, V lost 3 bases, and 7 bases had no gene match. The CDR3 contains 16 residues. From germline, CDR1 is MDHEN and CDR2 SYDVKM. The CDR3 bases are TGTGCCAGCAGTTTTTCACTAGCGGGGGCCGTAGAGACCCAGTACTTC. Protein sequence: CASSFSLAGAVETQYF.

The chain recombines TRBV7-2 with TRBJ1-2; D unresolved. CDR1 is SGHTA and CDR2 is FQGNSA in the germline V gene. Trimming removed 7 bases from V and 0 bases from J, with 21 bases in between. The CDR3 totals 17 residues. CDR3 in DNA: TGTGCCAGCACCCCCAGCTCGGGTAGAGGATCTAACTATGGCTACACCTTC. Its protein product is CASTPSSGRGSNYGYTF.

The chain links TRBV6-1 to TRBJ2-5; 12 bases line up with TRBD2. The length of the CDR3 is 15 residues. The V gene end was trimmed by 4 bases and the J gene end by 4 bases; junction bases not matched to a gene: 4. Germline CDR1 reads MNHNS; CDR2 reads SASEGT. The DNA for the CDR3 is TGTGCCAGCAGTGGAACTAGCGGGGGGCGAGAGACCCAGTACTTC. Amino acids: CASSGTSGGRETQYF.

The chain is built from TRBV6-6 and TRBJ2-1; 9 positions agree with TRBD2. The CDR3 contains 15 residues. Germline trimming cut 7 bases from V and 6 bases from J; bases unmatched to any gene: 10. The germline CDR1 and CDR2 sequences are MNHNY and SVGAGI (reference sequence). Here the CDR3 reads CASTSGTSPFNEQFF. The CDR3 DNA is TGTGCCAGCACCTCCGGGACTAGCCCTTTCAATGAGCAGTTCTTC.

This clone was recorded once. This rearrangement joins TRBV7-9 to TRBJ2-7, with TRBD1 matching over 8 bases. The germline V gene has CDR1 SEHNR and CDR2 FQNEAQ (reference sequence). This CDR3 spans 14 amino acids. The J segment lost 5 bases and the V segment lost 3 bases, leaving 6 bases of the junction unmatched. This CDR3 reads CASSFSGQGHEQYF. Written as DNA, the CDR3 is TGTGCCAGCAGCTTTTCCGGACAGGGACACGAGCAGTACTTC.

The rearrangement joins TRBV19 to TRBJ1-4, with 7 bases identical to TRBD1. Germline CDR1 LNHDA, CDR2 SQIVND (reference sequence). The V and J ends lost 7 bases and 7 bases, in that order; junction bases with no gene match: 9. The CDR3 contains 14 residues. This chain's CDR3 is CASNRQGEGEKLFF. As DNA, the CDR3 is TGTGCCAGTAATCGACAGGGAGAAGGTGAAAAACTGTTTTTT.

The chain recombines TRBV7-9 with TRBJ1-2; 7 nucleotides match TRBD1. The CDR3 runs 16 residues. The V segment lost 3 bases and the J segment 2 bases; nucleotides outside the gene matches: 9. Germline CDR1 reads SEHNR; CDR2 reads FQNEAQ (reference sequence). The CDR3: CASSFSRGGSNYGYTF. As DNA, the CDR3 is TGTGCCAGCAGCTTTTCCAGGGGGGGTTCGAACTATGGCTACACCTTC.